The 14 T cell receptor beta chains presented below share a single source sample, sequenced in a study of T cells of healthy individuals. Using its own MiXCR run on the 5' RACE reads, TCRdb lists one record per CDR3 protein. The table records around 53,000 distinct CDR3 sequences, roughly 14% of them present only once. All receptors come from a human donor in good health.

The rearrangement links TRBV5-1 to TRBJ2-2, with D perhaps matching TRBD1 (6 bases). The length of the CDR3 is 15 residues. Trimming took 4 bases from V and 5 from J, leaving 15 bases between them. The germline V gene has CDR1 SGHRS and CDR2 YFSETQ. The CDR3: CASSPSGGWTGELFF. Here the CDR3 DNA reads TGCGCCAGCAGCCCCTCTGGGGGCTGGACCGGGGAGCTGTTTTTT.

The chain joins TRBV18 to TRBJ2-1, with D tentatively TRBD1 (7 bases). Per germline, CDR1 KGHSH and CDR2 LQKENI. The CDR3 consists of 15 residues. Trimming took 3 bases from V and 7 from J, leaving 16 bases between them. The CDR3 region has the DNA TGTGCCAGCTCACCCGGAGGGGGCCCAGGGAATGAGCAGTTCTTC. Protein product: CASSPGGGPGNEQFF. Looking up the rest from reference TRBV18 and TRBJ2-1 gives the full variable domain: NAGVMQNPRHLVRRRGQEARLRCSPMKGHSHVYWYRQLPEEGLKFMVYLQKENIIDESGMPKERFSAEFPKEGPSILRIQQVVRGDSAAYFCASSPGGGPGNEQFFGPGTRLTVL.

This clonotype came up many times. The chain couples TRBV6-2 or TRBV6-3 to TRBJ1-1; D not resolved. The germline gives CDR1 MNHEY, CDR2 SVGEGT. The V and J ends lost 6 bases and 0 bases respectively, with 8 bases between them. CDR3 size: 13 residues. The CDR3 is CASRMTLNTEAFF. In DNA form, the CDR3 reads TGTGCCAGCAGGATGACATTGAACACTGAAGCTTTCTTT.

The sample holds many counts of this clonotype. The chain has TRBV24-1 and TRBJ2-3, with TRBD2 identical over 8 bases. With 0 bases clipped from V and 5 bases from J, the junction kept 6 bases outside the gene matches. Germline CDR1 KGHDR, CDR2 SFDVKD. The CDR3 is made up of 16 amino acids. CDR3 DNA sequence: TGTGCCACCAGTGATTTGAGAGCGGGGGAAGAAGATACGCAGTATTTT. It codes for CATSDLRAGEEDTQYF.

The rearrangement links TRBV14 to TRBJ2-1; 7 nucleotides match TRBD2. This CDR3 contains 15 residues. The V gene end was trimmed by 1 base and the J gene end by 4 bases; junction bases not matched to a gene: 4. Germline V gene lookup returns CDR1 SGHDN and CDR2 FVKESK. CDR3 sequence: CASSQVGAGYNEQFF. As DNA, the CDR3 is TGTGCCAGCAGCCAAGTAGGAGCGGGGTACAATGAGCAGTTCTTC.

The DNA of the CDR3 is TGTGCCAGCAGCCCCCCGTGGGCAGATACGCAGTATTTT. It yields the protein CASSPPWADTQYF. This chain connects TRBV7-2 to TRBJ2-3; no firm D call. Germline V gene sequence: CDR1 SGHTA, CDR2 FQGNSA. This CDR3 spans 13 amino acids. V was trimmed by 5 bases and J by 4 bases, leaving 10 bases between them.

Worth noting for this clonotype: This may come from a read error, since a much larger clone is one base off. The final CDR3 position lacks the conserved phenylalanine or tryptophan, pointing to a likely read error. The chain carries TRBV6-2 or TRBV6-3 and TRBJ2-3; 8 bases match TRBD1. The CDR3 spans 13 residues. Germline V gives CDR1 MNHEY, CDR2 SVGEGT. The CDR3 DNA is TGTGCGGCCGGGACAGGCACCTCCGATACGCAGTATTCT. This encodes CAAGTGTSDTQYS.

Only a few counts were recorded for this clonotype. The gene calls are TRBV20-1 and TRBJ2-5; the match to TRBD2 covers 7 bases. The CDR3 is made up of 13 amino acids. Germline V CDR1 and CDR2: DFQATT, SNEGSKA (reference sequence). V gave up 6 bases and J gave up 4 bases; unmatched junction bases: 8. CDR3: CSAETRGGETQYF. CDR3 nucleotides: TGCAGTGCCGAGACCCGCGGGGGAGAGACCCAGTACTTC.

Ten or more counts support this clonotype. CDR3 loop: CASSQGVPPYEQYF. CDR3 nucleotides: TGCGCCAGCAGCCAAGGGGTTCCCCCCTACGAGCAGTACTTC. The genes are TRBV4-3 and TRBJ2-7; D unresolved. The CDR3 extends over 14 amino acids. Germline loops: CDR1 LGHNA, CDR2 YSLEER. V was cut by 1 base and J by 2 bases, with 9 bases left in between.

The gene calls are TRBV27 and TRBJ2-6, with D tentatively TRBD1 (6 bases). Between the trimmed V and J ends, which lost 4 bases and 0 bases, there was a span of 13 bases. The length of the CDR3 is 17 residues. Germline lookup yields CDR1 MNHEY and CDR2 SMNVEV (reference sequence). CDR3 DNA sequence: TGTGCCAGCAGTTCACAGGGATCGGACTCTGGGGCCAACGTCCTGACTTTC. This encodes CASSSQGSDSGANVLTF.

Many counts were recorded for this clonotype. This sequence joins TRBV5-4 and TRBJ2-5; TRBD2 might be the D (5 bases). Trimming took 4 bases from V and 7 from J, leaving 17 bases between them. This CDR3 has 14 residues. Germline lookup yields CDR1 SGHNT and CDR2 YYREEE (reference sequence). The CDR3 DNA reads as TGTGCCAGCAGCCCCGATTATGGAGGAGGGACCCAGTACTTC. Translated, it gives CASSPDYGGGTQYF.

This clonotype has only a few counts. The chain combines TRBV7-2 with TRBJ1-1; a weak D match, TRBD1 (5 bases). The V end was cut by 5 bases, the J end by 5 bases, with 12 bases between. Germline V gene lookup returns CDR1 SGHTA and CDR2 FQGNSA. This CDR3 is built from 13 residues. The CDR3 is CASSLQGETEAFF. CDR3 in DNA: TGTGCCAGCAGCCTCCAGGGAGAGACTGAAGCTTTCTTT.

This clonotype has only a few counts. V gene TRBV19 combines with J gene TRBJ1-1, with unresolved D. Trimming stripped 0 bases from V and 7 bases from J, with 9 bases between. There are 13 residues in the CDR3. CDR1 and CDR2 (germline): LNHDA, SQIVND (reference sequence). In DNA form, the CDR3 reads TGTGCCAGTAGTATAGAAGTAACTTTTGAAGCTTTCTTT. This encodes CASSIEVTFEAFF.

This clonotype has ten or more counts. The CDR3 DNA follows: TGTGCCTGGAGTGTACTCTTTTTGGCCACTGAAGCTTTCTTT. The encoded protein is CAWSVLFLATEAFF. The chain has TRBV30 and TRBJ1-1; unclear D gene. This CDR3 has 14 amino acids. From germline, CDR1 is GTSNPN and CDR2 SVGIG (reference sequence). V dropped 0 bases and J dropped 4 bases, with 12 bases sitting between them.